This T cell receptor (beta chain) was identified during a study of blood T cell repertoires in COVID-19. This CDR3 contains 14 residues. Germline V CDR1 and CDR2: SQVTM, ANQGSEA. The V gene end was trimmed by 6 bases and the J gene end by 2 bases; junction bases not matched to a gene: 5. The method was immunoSEQ multiplex PCR; TCRdb's version includes in-frame clones alone and lacks a portion of them. The sample consists of more than 200,000 clones, about nine tenths of them appearing once. The chain employs TRBV29-1 and TRBJ2-7, with 12 positions matching TRBD1. The sequenced material came from peripheral blood. The receptor was derived from a man aged 40-49 years with acute or convalescent COVID-19. CDR3 region: CSVAGQGATYEQYF. CDR3 DNA: TGCAGCGTCGCGGGACAGGGGGCGACCTACGAGCAGTACTTC.